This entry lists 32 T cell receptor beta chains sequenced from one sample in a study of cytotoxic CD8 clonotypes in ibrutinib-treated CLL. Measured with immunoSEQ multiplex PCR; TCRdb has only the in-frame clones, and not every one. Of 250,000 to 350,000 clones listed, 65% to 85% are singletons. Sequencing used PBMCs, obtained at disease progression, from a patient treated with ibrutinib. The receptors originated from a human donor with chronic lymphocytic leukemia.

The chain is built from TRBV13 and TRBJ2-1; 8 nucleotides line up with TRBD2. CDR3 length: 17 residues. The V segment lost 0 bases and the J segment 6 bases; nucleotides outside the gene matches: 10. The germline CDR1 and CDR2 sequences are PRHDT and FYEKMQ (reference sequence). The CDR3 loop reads CASSLGSGGLTGNEQFF. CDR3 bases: TGTGCCAGCAGCTTAGGGTCGGGGGGGCTGACTGGCAATGAGCAGTTCTTC. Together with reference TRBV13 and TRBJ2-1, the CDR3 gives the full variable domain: AAGVIQSPRHLIKEKRETATLKCYPIPRHDTVYWYQQGPGQDPQFLISFYEKMQSDKGSIPDRFSAQQFSDYHSELNMSSLELGDSALYFCASSLGSGGLTGNEQFFGPGTRLTVL.

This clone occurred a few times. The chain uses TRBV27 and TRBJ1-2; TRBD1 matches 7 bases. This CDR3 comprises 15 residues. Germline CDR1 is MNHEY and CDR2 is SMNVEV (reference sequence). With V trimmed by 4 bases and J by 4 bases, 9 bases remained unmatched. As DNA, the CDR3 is TGTGCCAGCAGTTCGGGAGGGGGCGCAGGCTATGGCTACACCTTC. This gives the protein CASSSGGGAGYGYTF.

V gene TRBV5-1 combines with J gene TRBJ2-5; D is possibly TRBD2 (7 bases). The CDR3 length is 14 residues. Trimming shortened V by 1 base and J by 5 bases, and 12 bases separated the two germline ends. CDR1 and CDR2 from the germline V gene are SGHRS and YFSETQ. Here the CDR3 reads CASSLWGGKETQYF. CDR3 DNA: TGCGCCAGCAGCTTGTGGGGGGGCAAGGAGACCCAGTACTTC.

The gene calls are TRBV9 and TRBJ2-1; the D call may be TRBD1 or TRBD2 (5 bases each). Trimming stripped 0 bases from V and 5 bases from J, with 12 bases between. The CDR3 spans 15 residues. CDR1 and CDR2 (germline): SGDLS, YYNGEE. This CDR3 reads CASSVVAGTHNEQFF. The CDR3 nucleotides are TGTGCCAGCAGCGTAGTCGCAGGGACCCACAATGAGCAGTTCTTC.

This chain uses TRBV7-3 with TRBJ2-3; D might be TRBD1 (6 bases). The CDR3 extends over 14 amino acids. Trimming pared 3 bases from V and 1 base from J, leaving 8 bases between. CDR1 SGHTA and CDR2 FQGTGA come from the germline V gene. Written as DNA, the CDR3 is TGTGCCAGCAGCTTGAGACAGGGCACAGATACGCAGTATTTT. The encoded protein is CASSLRQGTDTQYF.

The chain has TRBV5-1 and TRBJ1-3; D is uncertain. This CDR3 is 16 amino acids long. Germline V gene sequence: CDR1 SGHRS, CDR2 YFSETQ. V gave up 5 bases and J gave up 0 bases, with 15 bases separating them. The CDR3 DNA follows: TGCGCCAGCAGGGTTTCGAGCGTGTACTCTGGAAACACCATATATTTT. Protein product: CASRVSSVYSGNTIYF.

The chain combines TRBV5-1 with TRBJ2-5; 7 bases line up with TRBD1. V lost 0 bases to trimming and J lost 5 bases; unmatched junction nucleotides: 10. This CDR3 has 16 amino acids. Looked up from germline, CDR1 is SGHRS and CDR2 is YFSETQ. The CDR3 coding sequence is TGCGCCAGCAGCTTGGGACAGGGTAGACTATTGGAGACCCAGTACTTC. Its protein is CASSLGQGRLLETQYF.

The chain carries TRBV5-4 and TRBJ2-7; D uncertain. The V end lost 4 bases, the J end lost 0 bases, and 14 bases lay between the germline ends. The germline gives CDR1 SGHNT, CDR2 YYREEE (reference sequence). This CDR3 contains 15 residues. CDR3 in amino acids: CASSAIEGDSYEQYF. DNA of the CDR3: TGTGCCAGCAGCGCAATAGAAGGCGACTCCTACGAGCAGTACTTC.

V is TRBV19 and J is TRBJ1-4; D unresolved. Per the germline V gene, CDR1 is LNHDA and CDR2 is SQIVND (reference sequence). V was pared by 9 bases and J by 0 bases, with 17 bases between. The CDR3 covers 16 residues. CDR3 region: CASRATAMATNEKLFF. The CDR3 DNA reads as TGTGCCAGCCGTGCGACGGCGATGGCAACTAATGAAAAACTGTTTTTT.

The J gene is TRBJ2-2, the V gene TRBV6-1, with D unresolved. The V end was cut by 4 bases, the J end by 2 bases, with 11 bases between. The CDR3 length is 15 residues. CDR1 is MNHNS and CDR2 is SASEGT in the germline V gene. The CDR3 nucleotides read TGTGCCAGCAGTGCCCTTACGGGTAACACCGGGGAGCTGTTTTTT. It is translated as CASSALTGNTGELFF.

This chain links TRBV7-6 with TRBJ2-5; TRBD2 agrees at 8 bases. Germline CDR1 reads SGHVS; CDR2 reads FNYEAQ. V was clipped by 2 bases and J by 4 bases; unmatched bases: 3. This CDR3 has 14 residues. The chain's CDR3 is CASSLPGGRETQYF. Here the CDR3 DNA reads TGTGCCAGCAGCTTACCGGGGGGGAGAGAGACCCAGTACTTC.

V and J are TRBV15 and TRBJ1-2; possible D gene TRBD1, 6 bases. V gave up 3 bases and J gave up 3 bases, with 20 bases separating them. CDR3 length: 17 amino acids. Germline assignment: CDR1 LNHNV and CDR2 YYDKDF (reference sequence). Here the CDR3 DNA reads TGTGCCACCAGCAGTTTAACAGGGCGGGCCTTGGACTATGGCTACACCTTC. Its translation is CATSSLTGRALDYGYTF.

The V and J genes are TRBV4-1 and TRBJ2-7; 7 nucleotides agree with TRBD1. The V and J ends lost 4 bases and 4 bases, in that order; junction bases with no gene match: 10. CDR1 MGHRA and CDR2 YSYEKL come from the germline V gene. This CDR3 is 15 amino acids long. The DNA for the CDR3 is TGCGCCAGCAGCCCACATGAGGGGGCCGGATACGAGCAGTACTTC. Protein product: CASSPHEGAGYEQYF.

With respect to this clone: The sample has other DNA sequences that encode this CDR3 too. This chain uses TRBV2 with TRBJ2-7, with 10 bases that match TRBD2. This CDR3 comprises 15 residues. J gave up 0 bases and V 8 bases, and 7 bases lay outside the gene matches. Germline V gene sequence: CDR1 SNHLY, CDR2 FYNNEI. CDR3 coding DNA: TGTGCCAGCCGAAGGCTAGCGGGAGACTCCTACGAGCAGTACTTC. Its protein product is CASRRLAGDSYEQYF.

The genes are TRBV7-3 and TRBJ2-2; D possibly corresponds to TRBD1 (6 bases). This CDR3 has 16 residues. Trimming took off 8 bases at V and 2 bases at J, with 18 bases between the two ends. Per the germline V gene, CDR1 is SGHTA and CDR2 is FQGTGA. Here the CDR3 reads CASAPGGQANTGELFF. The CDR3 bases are TGTGCCAGCGCACCTGGGGGACAAGCAAACACCGGGGAGCTGTTTTTT.

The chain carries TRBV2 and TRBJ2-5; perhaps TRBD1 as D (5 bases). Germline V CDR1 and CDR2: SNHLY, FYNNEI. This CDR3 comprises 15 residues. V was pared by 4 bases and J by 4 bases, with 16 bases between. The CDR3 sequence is CASSGEGRAIETQYF. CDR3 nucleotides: TGTGCCAGCAGTGGGGAAGGCAGGGCGATAGAGACCCAGTACTTC.

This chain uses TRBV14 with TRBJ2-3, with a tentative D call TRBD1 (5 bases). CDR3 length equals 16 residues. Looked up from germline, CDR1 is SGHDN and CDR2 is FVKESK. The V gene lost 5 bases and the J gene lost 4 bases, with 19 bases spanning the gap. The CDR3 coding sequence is TGTGCCAGCAGCATGAAAGTCCCTCTAGGGGCAGATACGCAGTATTTT. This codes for CASSMKVPLGADTQYF.

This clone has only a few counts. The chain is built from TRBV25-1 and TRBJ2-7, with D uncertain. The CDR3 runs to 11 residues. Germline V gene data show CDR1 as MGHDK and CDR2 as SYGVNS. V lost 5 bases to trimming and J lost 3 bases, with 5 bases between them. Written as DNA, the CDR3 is TGTGCCAGCAGTCCAGGCTACGAGCAGTACTTC. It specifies CASSPGYEQYF.

The chain's CDR3 is CASSLPGTYTYEQYF. The CDR3 DNA reads TGTGCCAGCAGTTTACCTGGGACGTATACCTACGAGCAGTACTTC. This chain links TRBV28 with TRBJ2-7; the D gene could be TRBD1 or TRBD2 (5 bases each). This CDR3 comprises 15 residues. V lost 2 bases and J 2 bases, leaving 13 bases between the germline ends. Germline CDR1 MDHEN, CDR2 SYDVKM.

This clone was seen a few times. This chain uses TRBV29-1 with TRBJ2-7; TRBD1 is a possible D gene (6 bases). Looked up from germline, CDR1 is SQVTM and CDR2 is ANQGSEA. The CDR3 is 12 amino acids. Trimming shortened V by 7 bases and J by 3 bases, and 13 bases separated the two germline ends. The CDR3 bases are TGCAGCGCGTCCGTAGGGGGCTACGAGCAGTACTTC. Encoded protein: CSASVGGYEQYF.

CDR3 DNA sequence: TGCGCCAGCGCCCTTCAGGGGGCCTACGAGCAGTACTTC. Translating it yields CASALQGAYEQYF. The J gene is TRBJ2-7, the V gene TRBV5-1; TRBD1 agrees at 7 bases. Trimming took 7 bases from V and 2 from J; bases not matched to a gene: 6. Germline CDR1 and CDR2: SGHRS and YFSETQ. The CDR3 runs to 13 residues.

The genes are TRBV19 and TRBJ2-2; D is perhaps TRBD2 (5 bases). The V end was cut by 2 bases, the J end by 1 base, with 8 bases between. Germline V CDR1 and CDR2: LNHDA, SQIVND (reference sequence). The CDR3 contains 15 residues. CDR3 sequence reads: CASSIPGKNTGELFF. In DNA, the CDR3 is TGTGCCAGTAGTATACCGGGAAAGAACACCGGGGAGCTGTTTTTT.

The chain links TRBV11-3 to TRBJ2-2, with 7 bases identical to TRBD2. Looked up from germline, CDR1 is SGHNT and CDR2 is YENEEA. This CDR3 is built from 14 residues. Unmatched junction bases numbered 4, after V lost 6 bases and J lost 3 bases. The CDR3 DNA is TGTGCCAGCAGATCGGCGGGAGACACCGGGGAGCTGTTTTTT. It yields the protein CASRSAGDTGELFF.

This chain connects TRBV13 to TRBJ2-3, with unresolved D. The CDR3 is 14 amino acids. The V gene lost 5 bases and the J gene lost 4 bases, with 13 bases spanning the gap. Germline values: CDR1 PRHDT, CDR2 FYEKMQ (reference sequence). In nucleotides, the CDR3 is TGTGCCAGCAGCAACGATCAACTCCCAGATACGCAGTATTTT. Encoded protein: CASSNDQLPDTQYF.

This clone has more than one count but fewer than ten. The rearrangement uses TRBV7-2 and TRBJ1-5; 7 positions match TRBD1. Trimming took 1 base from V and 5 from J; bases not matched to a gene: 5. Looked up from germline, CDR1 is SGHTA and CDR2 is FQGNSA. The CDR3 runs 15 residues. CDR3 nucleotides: TGTGCCAGCAGCTTAGGGGCAGGGGGGCATCAGCCCCAGCATTTT. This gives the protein CASSLGAGGHQPQHF.

CDR3 residues: CASRATGTDTQYF. Here the CDR3 DNA reads TGTGCCAGCAGAGCGACTGGCACAGATACGCAGTATTTT. The V call is TRBV11-3, the J call TRBJ2-3, with D uncertain. The germline CDR1 and CDR2 sequences are SGHNT and YENEEA. This CDR3 is 13 amino acids long. Trimming removed 6 bases at V and 1 base at J, with 8 bases between. The complete variable domain, with remaining parts taken from reference TRBV11-3 and TRBJ2-3, reads EAGVVQSPRYKIIEKKQPVAFWCNPISGHNTLYWYLQNLGQGPELLIRYENEEAVDDSQLPKDRFSAERLKGVDSTLKIQPAELGDSAVYLCASRATGTDTQYFGPGTRLTVL.

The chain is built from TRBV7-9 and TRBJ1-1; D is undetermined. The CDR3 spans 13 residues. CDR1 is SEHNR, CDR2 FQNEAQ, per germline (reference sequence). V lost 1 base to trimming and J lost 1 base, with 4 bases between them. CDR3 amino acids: CASSLGANTEAFF. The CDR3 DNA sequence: TGTGCCAGCAGCTTAGGGGCGAACACTGAAGCTTTCTTT. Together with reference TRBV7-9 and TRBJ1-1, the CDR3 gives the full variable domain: DTGVSQNPRHKITKRGQNVTFRCDPISEHNRLYWYRQTLGQGPEFLTYFQNEAQLEKSRLLSDRFSAERPKGSFSTLEIQRTEQGDSAMYLCASSLGANTEAFFGQGTRLTVV.

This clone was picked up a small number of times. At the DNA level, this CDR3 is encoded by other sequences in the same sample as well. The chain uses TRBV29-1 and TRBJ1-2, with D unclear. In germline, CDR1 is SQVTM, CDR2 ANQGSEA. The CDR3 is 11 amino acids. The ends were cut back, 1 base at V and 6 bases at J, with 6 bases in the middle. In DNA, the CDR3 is TGCAGCGTTGAAGTAAGGGATGGCTACACCTTC. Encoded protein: CSVEVRDGYTF.

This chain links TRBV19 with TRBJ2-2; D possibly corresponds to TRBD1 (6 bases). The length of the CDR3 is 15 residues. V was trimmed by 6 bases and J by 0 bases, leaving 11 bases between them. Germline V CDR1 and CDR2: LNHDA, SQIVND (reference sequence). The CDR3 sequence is CASRKGVTNTGELFF. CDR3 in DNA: TGTGCCAGTAGGAAGGGGGTGACGAACACCGGGGAGCTGTTTTTT.

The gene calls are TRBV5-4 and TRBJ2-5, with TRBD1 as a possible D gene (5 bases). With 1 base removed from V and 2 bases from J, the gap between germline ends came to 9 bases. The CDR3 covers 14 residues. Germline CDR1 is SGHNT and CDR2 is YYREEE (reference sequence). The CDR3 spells CASSLRGGQETQYF. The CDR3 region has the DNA TGTGCCAGCAGCTTGAGGGGTGGGCAAGAGACCCAGTACTTC.

In nucleotides, the CDR3 is TGTGCCAGCAAGCAGTATAATGAAAAACTGTTTTTT. As protein: CASKQYNEKLFF. The chain joins TRBV6-6 to TRBJ1-4, with D uncertain. The CDR3 is 12 amino acids. Germline assignment: CDR1 MNHNY and CDR2 SVGAGI (reference sequence). V lost 7 bases and J 4 bases, leaving 7 bases between the germline ends.

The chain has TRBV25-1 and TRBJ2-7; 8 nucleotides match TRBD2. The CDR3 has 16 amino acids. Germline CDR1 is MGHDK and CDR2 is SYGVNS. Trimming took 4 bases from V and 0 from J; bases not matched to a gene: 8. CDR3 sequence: CASSVPPGRASYEQYF. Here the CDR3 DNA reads TGTGCCAGCAGTGTGCCTCCCGGGAGGGCCTCCTACGAGCAGTACTTC.